Listed here are 5 T cell receptor beta chains from one sample, sequenced in a study of early T cells in non-severe SARS-CoV-2 infection. TCRdb reanalysed the 5' RACE reads using MiXCR and keeps one entry per CDR3 protein. The sample consists of approximately 70,000 distinct CDR3 sequences, roughly 13% of them appearing once. Source material: whole blood. The receptors were sampled from an adult who was a healthcare worker with PCR-confirmed SARS-CoV-2 infection or an uninfected control (not recorded which).

V and J are TRBV4-2 and TRBJ2-7, with 9 bases aligning to TRBD1. Germline V lookup: CDR1 LGHNA, CDR2 YNFKEQ. The CDR3 has 15 residues. Trimming removed 2 bases from V and 3 bases from J; junction bases left unmatched: 5. CDR3 loop: CASSQLPGQGYEQYF. The CDR3 coding sequence is TGTGCCAGCAGCCAACTCCCGGGACAGGGCTACGAGCAGTACTTC.

This rearrangement joins TRBV12-3 or TRBV12-4 to TRBJ2-1, with D tentatively TRBD2 (6 bases). The V and J ends lost 7 bases and 9 bases respectively, with 22 bases between them. The CDR3 runs to 15 residues. CDR3 protein: CASTSGAGRFGEQFF. The CDR3 region has the DNA TGTGCCAGCACCTCTGGGGCGGGGCGGTTCGGTGAGCAGTTCTTC.

A few counts support this clonotype. The chain is built from TRBV3-1 and TRBJ1-4; D is ambiguous. CDR3 size: 13 residues. The V and J ends lost 4 bases and 9 bases respectively, with 12 bases between them. Germline assignment: CDR1 LGHDT and CDR2 YNNKEL (reference sequence). In DNA, the CDR3 is TGTGCCAGCAGCCCTTCCTCCTCGAAAAAACTGTTTTTT. It yields the protein CASSPSSSKKLFF. Full variable domain (remainder filled in from reference TRBV3-1 and TRBJ1-4): DTAVSQTPKYLVTQMGNDKSIKCEQNLGHDTMYWYKQDSKKFLKIMFSYNNKELIINETVPNRFSPKSPDKAHLNLHINSLELGDSAVYFCASSPSSSKKLFFGSGTQLSVL.

This clonotype was detected only a few times. The chain has TRBV7-2 and TRBJ2-5; 12 bases align to TRBD2. Germline V gives CDR1 SGHTA, CDR2 FQGNSA. J lost 4 bases, V lost 5 bases, and 8 bases had no gene match. This CDR3 comprises 16 residues. CDR3 sequence: CASSRLAGVTGETQYF. The CDR3 DNA sequence: TGTGCCAGCAGCCGACTAGCGGGGGTCACCGGAGAGACCCAGTACTTC.

V is TRBV7-2 and J is TRBJ2-1; 7 nucleotides match TRBD2. The CDR3 is 16 residues long. J was trimmed by 4 bases and V by 1 base; bases with no gene match: 7. Germline CDR1 and CDR2: SGHTA and FQGNSA. The CDR3 spells CASSLGPGRGYNEQFF. In DNA form, the CDR3 reads TGTGCCAGCAGCTTAGGCCCTGGGCGGGGGTACAATGAGCAGTTCTTC.